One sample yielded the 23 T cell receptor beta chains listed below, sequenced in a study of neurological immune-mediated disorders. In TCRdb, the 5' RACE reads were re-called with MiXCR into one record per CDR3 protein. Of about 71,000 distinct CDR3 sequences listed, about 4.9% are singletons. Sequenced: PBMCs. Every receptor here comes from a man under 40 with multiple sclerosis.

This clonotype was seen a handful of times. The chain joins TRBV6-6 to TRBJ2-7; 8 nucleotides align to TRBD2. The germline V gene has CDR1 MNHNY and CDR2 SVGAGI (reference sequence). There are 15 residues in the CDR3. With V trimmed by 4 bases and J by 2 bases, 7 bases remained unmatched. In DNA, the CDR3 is TGTGCCAGCAGTTCACTGGGGCGGGGGGCCTACGAGCAGTACTTC. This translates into CASSSLGRGAYEQYF.

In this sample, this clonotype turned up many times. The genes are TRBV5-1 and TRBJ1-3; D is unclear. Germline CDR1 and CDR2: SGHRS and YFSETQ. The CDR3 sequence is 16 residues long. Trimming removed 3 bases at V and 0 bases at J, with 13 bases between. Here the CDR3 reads CASSSSTGSSGNTIYF. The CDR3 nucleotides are TGCGCCAGCAGCTCGAGTACCGGGAGCTCTGGAAACACCATATATTTT.

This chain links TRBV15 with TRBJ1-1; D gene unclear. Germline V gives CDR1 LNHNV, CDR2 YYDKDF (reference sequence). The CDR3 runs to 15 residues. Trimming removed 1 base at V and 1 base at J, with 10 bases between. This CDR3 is CATSRARGRNTEAFF. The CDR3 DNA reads TGTGCCACCAGCAGAGCTCGAGGGAGGAACACTGAAGCTTTCTTT.

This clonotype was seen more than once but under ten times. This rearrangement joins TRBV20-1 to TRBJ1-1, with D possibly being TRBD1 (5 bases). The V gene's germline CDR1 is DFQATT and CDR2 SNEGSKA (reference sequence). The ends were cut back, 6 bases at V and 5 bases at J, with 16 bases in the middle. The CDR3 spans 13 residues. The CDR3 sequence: CSAGRGDGTEAFF. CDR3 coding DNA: TGCAGTGCGGGCCGAGGGGATGGGACTGAAGCTTTCTTT.

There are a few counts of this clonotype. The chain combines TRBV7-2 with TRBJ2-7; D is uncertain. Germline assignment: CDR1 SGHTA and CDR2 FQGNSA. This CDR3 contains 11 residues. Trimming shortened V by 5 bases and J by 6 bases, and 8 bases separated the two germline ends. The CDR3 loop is CASSPLREQYF. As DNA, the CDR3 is TGTGCCAGCAGCCCTCTTCGCGAGCAGTACTTC.

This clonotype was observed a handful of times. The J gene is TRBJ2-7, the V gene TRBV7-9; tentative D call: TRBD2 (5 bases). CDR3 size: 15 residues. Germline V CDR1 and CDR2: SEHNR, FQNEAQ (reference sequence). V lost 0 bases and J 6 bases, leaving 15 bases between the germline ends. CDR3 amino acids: CASSLAGDLRGEQYF. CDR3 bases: TGTGCCAGCAGCTTAGCAGGCGACCTACGGGGCGAGCAGTACTTC. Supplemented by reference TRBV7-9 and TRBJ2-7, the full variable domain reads DTGVSQNPRHKITKRGQNVTFRCDPISEHNRLYWYRQTLGQGPEFLTYFQNEAQLEKSRLLSDRFSAERPKGSFSTLEIQRTEQGDSAMYLCASSLAGDLRGEQYFGPGTRLTVT.

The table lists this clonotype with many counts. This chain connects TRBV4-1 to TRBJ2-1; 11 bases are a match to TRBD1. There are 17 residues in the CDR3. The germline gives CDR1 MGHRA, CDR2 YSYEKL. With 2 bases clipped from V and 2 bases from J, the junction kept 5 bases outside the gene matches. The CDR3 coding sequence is TGCGCCAGCAGCCAAAAATCGGACAGGGGGCCCTACAATGAGCAGTTCTTC. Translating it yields CASSQKSDRGPYNEQFF.

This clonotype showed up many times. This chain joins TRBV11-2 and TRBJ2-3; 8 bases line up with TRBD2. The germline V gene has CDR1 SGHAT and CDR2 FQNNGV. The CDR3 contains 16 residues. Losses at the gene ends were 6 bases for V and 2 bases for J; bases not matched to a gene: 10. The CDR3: CASSKMRGAVTDTQYF. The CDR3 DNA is TGTGCCAGCAGTAAAATGCGGGGGGCGGTCACAGATACGCAGTATTTT.

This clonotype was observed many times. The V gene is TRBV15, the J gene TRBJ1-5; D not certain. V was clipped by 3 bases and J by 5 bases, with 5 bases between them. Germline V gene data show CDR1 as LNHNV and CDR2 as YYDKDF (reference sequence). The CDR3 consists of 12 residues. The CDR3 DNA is TGTGCCACCAGCAGGCAAGATCAGCCCCAGCATTTT. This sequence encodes CATSRQDQPQHF.

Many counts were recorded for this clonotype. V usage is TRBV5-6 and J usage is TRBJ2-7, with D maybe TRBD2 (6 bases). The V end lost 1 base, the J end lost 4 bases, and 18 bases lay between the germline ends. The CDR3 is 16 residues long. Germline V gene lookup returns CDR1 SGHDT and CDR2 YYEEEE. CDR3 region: CASSLWRRGANYEQYF. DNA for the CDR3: TGTGCCAGCAGCTTGTGGAGGCGGGGCGCGAATTACGAGCAGTACTTC.

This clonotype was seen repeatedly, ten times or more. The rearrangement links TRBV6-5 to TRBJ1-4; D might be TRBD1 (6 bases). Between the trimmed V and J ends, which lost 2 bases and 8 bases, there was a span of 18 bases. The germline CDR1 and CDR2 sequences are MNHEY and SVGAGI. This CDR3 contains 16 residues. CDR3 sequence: CASSYGLTQGREKLFF. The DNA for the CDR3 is TGTGCCAGCAGTTACGGGCTGACACAGGGTCGAGAAAAACTGTTTTTT.

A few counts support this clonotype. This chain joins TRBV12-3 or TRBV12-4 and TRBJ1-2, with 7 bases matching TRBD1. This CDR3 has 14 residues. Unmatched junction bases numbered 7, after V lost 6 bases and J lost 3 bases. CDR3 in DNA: TGTGCCAGCAGCCGGGGACAGAGATACTATGGCTACACCTTC. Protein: CASSRGQRYYGYTF.

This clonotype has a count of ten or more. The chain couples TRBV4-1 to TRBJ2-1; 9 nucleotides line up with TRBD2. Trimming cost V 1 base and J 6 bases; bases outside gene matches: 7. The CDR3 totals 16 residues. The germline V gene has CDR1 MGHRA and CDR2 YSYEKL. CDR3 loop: CASSQGLAGRGNEQFF. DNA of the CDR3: TGCGCCAGCAGCCAAGGTCTAGCGGGAAGAGGCAATGAGCAGTTCTTC.

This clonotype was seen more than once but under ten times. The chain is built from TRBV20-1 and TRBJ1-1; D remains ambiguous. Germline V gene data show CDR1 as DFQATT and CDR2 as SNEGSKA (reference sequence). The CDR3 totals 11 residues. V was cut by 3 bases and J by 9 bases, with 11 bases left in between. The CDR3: CSARPSNQAFF. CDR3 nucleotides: TGCAGTGCTAGGCCCAGCAACCAAGCTTTCTTT.

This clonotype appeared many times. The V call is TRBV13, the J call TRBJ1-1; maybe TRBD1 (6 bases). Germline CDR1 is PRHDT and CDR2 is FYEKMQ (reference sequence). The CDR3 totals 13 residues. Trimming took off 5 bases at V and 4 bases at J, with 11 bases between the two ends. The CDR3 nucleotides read TGTGCCAGCAGCGAGGGGGAGAGCACTGAAGCTTTCTTT. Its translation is CASSEGESTEAFF.

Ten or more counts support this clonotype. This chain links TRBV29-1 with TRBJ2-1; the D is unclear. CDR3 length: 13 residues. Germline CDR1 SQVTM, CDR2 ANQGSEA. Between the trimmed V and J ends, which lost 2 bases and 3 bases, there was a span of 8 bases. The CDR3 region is CSVELGIYNEQFF. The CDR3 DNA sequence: TGCAGCGTTGAATTAGGGATCTACAATGAGCAGTTCTTC.

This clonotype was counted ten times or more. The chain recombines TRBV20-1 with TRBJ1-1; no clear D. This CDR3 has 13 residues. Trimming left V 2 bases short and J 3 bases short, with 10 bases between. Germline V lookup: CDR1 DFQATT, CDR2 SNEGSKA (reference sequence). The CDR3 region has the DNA TGCAGTGCTAGACAGTCTTCGGACACTGAAGCTTTCTTT. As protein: CSARQSSDTEAFF.

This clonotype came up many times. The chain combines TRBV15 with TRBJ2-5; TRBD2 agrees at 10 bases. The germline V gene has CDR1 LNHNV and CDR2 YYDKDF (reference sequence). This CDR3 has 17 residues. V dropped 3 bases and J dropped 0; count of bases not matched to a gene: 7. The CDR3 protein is CATSSDRTSGYQETQYF. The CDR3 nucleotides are TGTGCCACCAGCAGTGATAGGACTAGCGGTTACCAAGAGACCCAGTACTTC.

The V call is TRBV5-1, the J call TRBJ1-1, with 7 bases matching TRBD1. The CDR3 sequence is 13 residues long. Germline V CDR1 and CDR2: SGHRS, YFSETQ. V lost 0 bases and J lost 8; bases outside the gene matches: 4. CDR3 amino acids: CASSLDRGYEAFF. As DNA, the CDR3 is TGCGCCAGCAGCTTGGACAGGGGATACGAAGCTTTCTTT.

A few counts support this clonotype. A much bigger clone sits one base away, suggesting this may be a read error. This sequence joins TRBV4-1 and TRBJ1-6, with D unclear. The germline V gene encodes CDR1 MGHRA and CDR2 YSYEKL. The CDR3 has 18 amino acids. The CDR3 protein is CASSQVQTKIVEDSPLNF. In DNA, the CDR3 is TGCGCCAGCAGCCAAGTTCAGACTAAGATAGTCGAAGATTCACCCCTCAACTTT.

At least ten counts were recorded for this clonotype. The CDR3 DNA follows: TGCGCCAGCAGCCCACAGGGCCATAGCTCCTACGAGCAGTACTTC. It encodes CASSPQGHSSYEQYF. The chain has TRBV5-1 and TRBJ2-7, with D tentatively TRBD1 (6 bases). Trimming took off 4 bases at V and 0 bases at J, with 14 bases between the two ends. The CDR3 length is 15 residues. Looked up from germline, CDR1 is SGHRS and CDR2 is YFSETQ. Variable domain in full (rest from reference TRBV5-1 and TRBJ2-7): KAGVTQTPRYLIKTRGQQVTLSCSPISGHRSVSWYQQTPGQGLQFLFEYFSETQRNKGNFPGRFSGRQFSNSRSEMNVSTLELGDSALYLCASSPQGHSSYEQYFGPGTRLTVT.

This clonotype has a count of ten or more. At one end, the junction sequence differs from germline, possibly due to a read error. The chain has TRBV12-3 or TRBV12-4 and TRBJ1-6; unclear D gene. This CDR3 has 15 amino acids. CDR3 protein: CASSLRGFGNSPLNF. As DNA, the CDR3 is TGTGCCAGCAGTTTAAGAGGGTTTGGGAATTCACCCCTCAACTTT.

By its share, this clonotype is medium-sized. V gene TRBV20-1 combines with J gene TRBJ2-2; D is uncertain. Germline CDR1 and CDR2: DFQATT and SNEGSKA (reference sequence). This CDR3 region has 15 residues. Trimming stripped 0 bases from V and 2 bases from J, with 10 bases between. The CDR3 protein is CSARDPIVNTGELFF. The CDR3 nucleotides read TGCAGTGCTAGAGACCCTATAGTAAACACCGGGGAGCTGTTTTTT.